This TCR beta chain originates from a study of T cells in narcolepsy. Findings and limits, study-wide: Blood of same and different patients, but not healthy controls, reportedly held recurring autoreactive clonotypes. Autoreactive HCRT-specific and TRIB2-specific clonotypes were marked in same-patient CSF-versus-blood CD4+ comparisons.

Worth noting for this clone: The target antigen is unknown.

The CDR3 contains 15 residues. Germline V gives CDR1 MNHEY, CDR2 SMNVEV (reference sequence). V lost 5 bases and J 4 bases, leaving 17 bases between the germline ends. Produced via immunoSEQ multiplex PCR; TCRdb's table is partial and in-frame only. The repertoire includes almost 25,000 clones, roughly 62% of them detected once, and around 12% sits in the top ten. The sequence came from a human donor in good health. Sequencing used memory (CD45RA-) CD4+ T cells from blood. This chain connects TRBV27 to TRBJ1-2; possibly TRBD1 for D (5 bases). In DNA, the CDR3 is TGTGCCAGCAGTGGGTCCCCGCAGGGTCCCTATGGCTACACCTTC. Its translation: CASSGSPQGPYGYTF.